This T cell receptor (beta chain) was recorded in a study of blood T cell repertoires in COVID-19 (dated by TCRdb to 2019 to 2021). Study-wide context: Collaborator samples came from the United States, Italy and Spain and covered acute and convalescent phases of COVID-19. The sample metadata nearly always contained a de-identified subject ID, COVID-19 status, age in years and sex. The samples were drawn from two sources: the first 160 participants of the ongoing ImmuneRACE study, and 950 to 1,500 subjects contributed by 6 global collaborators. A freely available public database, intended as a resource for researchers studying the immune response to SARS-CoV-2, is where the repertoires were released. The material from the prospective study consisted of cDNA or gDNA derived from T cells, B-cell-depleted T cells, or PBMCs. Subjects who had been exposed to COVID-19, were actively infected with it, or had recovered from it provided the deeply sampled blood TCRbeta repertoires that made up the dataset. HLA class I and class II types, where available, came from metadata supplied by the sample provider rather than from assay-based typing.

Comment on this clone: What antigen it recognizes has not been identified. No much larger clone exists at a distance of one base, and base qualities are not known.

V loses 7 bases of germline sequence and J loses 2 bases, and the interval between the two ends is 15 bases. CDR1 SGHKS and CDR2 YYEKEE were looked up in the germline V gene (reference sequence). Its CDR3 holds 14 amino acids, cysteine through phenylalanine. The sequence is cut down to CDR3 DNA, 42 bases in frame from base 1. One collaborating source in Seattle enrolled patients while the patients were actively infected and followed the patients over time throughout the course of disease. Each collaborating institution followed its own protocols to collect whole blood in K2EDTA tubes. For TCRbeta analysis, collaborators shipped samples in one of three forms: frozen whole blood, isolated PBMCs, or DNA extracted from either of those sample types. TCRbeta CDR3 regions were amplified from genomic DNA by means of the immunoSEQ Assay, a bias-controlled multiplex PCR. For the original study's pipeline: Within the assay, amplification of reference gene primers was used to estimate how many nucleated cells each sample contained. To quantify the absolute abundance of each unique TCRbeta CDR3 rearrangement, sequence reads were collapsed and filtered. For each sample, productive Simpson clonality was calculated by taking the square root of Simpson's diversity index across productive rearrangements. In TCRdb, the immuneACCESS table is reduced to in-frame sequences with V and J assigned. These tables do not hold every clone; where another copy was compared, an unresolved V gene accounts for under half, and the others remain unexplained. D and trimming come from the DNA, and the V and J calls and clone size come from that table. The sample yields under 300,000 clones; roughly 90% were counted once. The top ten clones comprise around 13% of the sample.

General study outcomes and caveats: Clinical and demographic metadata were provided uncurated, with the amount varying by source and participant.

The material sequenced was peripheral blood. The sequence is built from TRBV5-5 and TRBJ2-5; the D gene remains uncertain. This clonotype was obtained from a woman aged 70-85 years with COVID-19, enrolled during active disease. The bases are TGTGCCAGCCTCCTAGGCAGTATACAAGAGACCCAGTACTTC. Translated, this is CASLLGSIQETQYF.